This T cell receptor (beta chain) was profiled in a study of beta chain features in type 1 diabetes. Overall study findings and caveats: Compared to healthy donors, patients appeared to have naive, central memory and Treg TCRB repertoires that were more alike. People with Type 1 diabetes carried modestly yet significantly shorter TCRB CDR3s in all four CD4+ subsets. The study notes PCR might favor shorter templates equally in patients and controls.

This clone turned up a few times. The antigen is unknown. With V trimmed by 4 bases and J by 4 bases, 3 bases remained unmatched. The CDR3 has 15 amino acids. Germline loops: CDR1 SGHDN, CDR2 FVKESK. CD4+ naive, central memory, regulatory and stem cell-like memory cells were sorted via CD45RO/CCR7/CD25/CD127/CD95/CD27. Sorting produced populations that all topped 95% purity. Since all of the isolated RNA was reverse transcribed, expressed TCRB transcripts were what got sequenced. TCRdb's table, derived via immunoSEQ multiplex PCR, lists solely in-frame clones and lacks some. The sample contains 140,000 to 150,000 clones, 10% to 15% of which appear only once.

The chain joins TRBV14 to TRBJ2-1; 11 positions match TRBD2. The sample consisted of central memory CD4+ T cells from blood. The source of this sequence is a man between 18 and 29 years old with type 1 diabetes. This CDR3 is CASSPGTSGYNEQFF. CDR3 sequence (DNA): TGTGCCAGCAGCCCTGGGACTAGCGGTTACAATGAGCAGTTCTTC.